These 22 T cell receptor beta chains share one sample of origin, sequenced in a study of cytomegalovirus exposure and HLA in healthy donors. Using immunoSEQ multiplex PCR, the repertoire was profiled, and TCRdb retains in-frame clones only, with some absent. The table shows 70,000 to 95,000 clones, with more than 85% occurring only once. Input material: PBMCs. The receptor source for this set is a woman under 40 in good health and CMV-seronegative.

The rearrangement links TRBV5-1 to TRBJ2-1; TRBD2 matches at 9 bases. The CDR3 is 16 amino acids. CDR1 is SGHRS and CDR2 is YFSETQ in the germline V gene. With 1 base clipped from V and 4 bases from J, the junction kept 6 bases outside the gene matches. The CDR3 region is CASSLTSAGGYNEQFF. In DNA form, the CDR3 reads TGCGCCAGCAGCTTGACCTCGGCGGGAGGGTACAATGAGCAGTTCTTC.

The rearrangement links TRBV7-9 to TRBJ2-7; tentative D call: TRBD1 (5 bases). Germline V lookup: CDR1 SEHNR, CDR2 FQNEAQ (reference sequence). CDR3 length: 15 residues. The germline V and J ends were trimmed by 5 bases and 1 base, with 15 bases remaining between them. CDR3 region: CASSHDRPVSYEQYF. The DNA for the CDR3 is TGTGCCAGCAGCCATGACAGACCTGTATCCTACGAGCAGTACTTC.

The J gene is TRBJ1-4, the V gene TRBV18; TRBD1 is a possible D gene (5 bases). Deletions cut 3 bases from V and 5 bases from J, with 10 bases between. Germline V gene sequence: CDR1 KGHSH, CDR2 LQKENI. The CDR3 is 14 amino acids. CDR3 sequence reads: CASSPGGGNEKLFF. CDR3 coding DNA: TGTGCCAGCTCACCGGGGGGAGGAAATGAAAAACTGTTTTTT.

This chain links TRBV28 with TRBJ2-1; TRBD2 is a possible D gene (6 bases). CDR1 and CDR2 (germline): MDHEN, SYDVKM. Between the trimmed V and J ends, which lost 3 bases and 16 bases, there was a span of 22 bases. The CDR3 totals 14 residues. CDR3 sequence (DNA): TGTGCCAGCAGTTTCCCACCATTATCTACTAGCAAATTCTTC. Its protein product is CASSFPPLSTSKFF.

The chain carries TRBV7-2 and TRBJ2-1; maybe TRBD1 (6 bases). V was shortened by 0 bases and J by 10 bases, with 19 bases between the two germline ends. Germline lookup yields CDR1 SGHTA and CDR2 FQGNSA. CDR3 size: 16 residues. The CDR3 reads CASSLATWGPGGEQFF. In DNA, the CDR3 is TGTGCCAGCAGCTTAGCGACGTGGGGGCCGGGTGGGGAGCAGTTCTTC.

The chain combines TRBV11-2 with TRBJ1-1; D is uncertain. CDR1 and CDR2 from the germline V gene are SGHAT and FQNNGV. The CDR3 consists of 15 residues. Between the trimmed V and J ends, which lost 7 bases and 0 bases, there was a span of 15 bases. The CDR3 DNA is TGTGCCAGCAATTCCGTGGCAGACATGAACACTGAAGCTTTCTTT. This sequence encodes CASNSVADMNTEAFF.

This sequence joins TRBV5-3 and TRBJ2-3, with D unresolved. TRBV5-3 belongs to the ORF category, with a function that is uncertain. The CDR3 is 14 residues long. The V end lost 3 bases, the J end lost 2 bases, and 10 bases lay between the germline ends. The CDR3 sequence is CARSYSLHTDTQYF. The DNA of the CDR3 is TGTGCCAGAAGCTATAGCCTACACACAGATACGCAGTATTTT.

V usage is TRBV5-1 and J usage is TRBJ2-7; the D gene is possibly TRBD2 (5 bases). The CDR3 loop spans 12 amino acids. Germline loops: CDR1 SGHRS, CDR2 YFSETQ. V was pared by 3 bases and J by 6 bases, with 10 bases between. The CDR3 region is CASSWGEGEQYF. The CDR3 nucleotides are TGCGCCAGCAGCTGGGGTGAGGGCGAGCAGTACTTC. The full variable domain, rest sourced from reference TRBV5-1 and TRBJ2-7, is KAGVTQTPRYLIKTRGQQVTLSCSPISGHRSVSWYQQTPGQGLQFLFEYFSETQRNKGNFPGRFSGRQFSNSRSEMNVSTLELGDSALYLCASSWGEGEQYFGPGTRLTVT.

The V gene is TRBV30, the J gene TRBJ2-7; D call uncertain. The V end was cut by 0 bases, the J end by 4 bases, with 4 bases between. The germline V gene encodes CDR1 GTSNPN and CDR2 SVGIG (reference sequence). The CDR3 has 11 amino acids. Here the CDR3 reads CAWSVAYEQYF. Written as DNA, the CDR3 is TGTGCCTGGAGTGTAGCTTACGAGCAGTACTTC.

This clone was counted between two and nine times. CDR3 in amino acids: CASSPSHRVSGNTIYF. The CDR3 nucleotides are TGTGCCAGCAGCCCTTCTCACAGGGTTTCTGGAAACACCATATATTTT. The gene calls are TRBV11-2 and TRBJ1-3; D is possibly TRBD1 (6 bases). CDR1 and CDR2 from the germline V gene are SGHAT and FQNNGV. The CDR3 has 16 residues. Trimming took 5 bases from V and 1 from J, leaving 15 bases between them.

The gene calls are TRBV6-1 and TRBJ2-3; TRBD1 agrees at 7 bases. In germline, CDR1 is MNHNS, CDR2 SASEGT. V gave up 3 bases and J gave up 0 bases; unmatched junction bases: 3. The CDR3 runs to 15 residues. In DNA, the CDR3 is TGTGCCAGCAGTGAGGAGACAGGGAGCACAGATACGCAGTATTTT. Translating it yields CASSEETGSTDTQYF.

The rearrangement joins TRBV10-3 to TRBJ1-2; D perhaps matches TRBD1 (6 bases). Germline-derived CDR1 and CDR2 are ENHRY and SYGVKD. The V end lost 3 bases, the J end lost 6 bases, and 14 bases lay between the germline ends. This CDR3 spans 14 amino acids. The CDR3 nucleotides read TGTGCCATCAGTGACCCTGGCCAGGGGAATGGCTACACCTTC. It codes for CAISDPGQGNGYTF.

V gene TRBV6-5 combines with J gene TRBJ2-4; TRBD1 aligns across 7 bases. The length of the CDR3 is 14 residues. The germline V gene encodes CDR1 MNHEY and CDR2 SVGAGI. V trimming: 7 bases; J trimming: 2 bases; junction bases outside the gene matches: 5. CDR3 coding DNA: TGTGCCAGCACGAGCAGGGGGACCAAAAACATTCAGTACTTC. Translation gives CASTSRGTKNIQYF.

In this sample, this clone turned up once. The gene calls are TRBV5-1 and TRBJ1-1, with 7 bases aligning to TRBD1. J was trimmed by 0 bases and V by 4 bases; bases with no gene match: 6. The CDR3 runs 15 residues. Germline V gene lookup returns CDR1 SGHRS and CDR2 YFSETQ. The chain's CDR3 is CASSPGQNMNTEAFF. Here the CDR3 DNA reads TGCGCCAGCAGCCCGGGACAGAACATGAACACTGAAGCTTTCTTT.

The count of this clone is one. The chain has TRBV5-6 and TRBJ1-1, with D uncertain. V lost 1 base and J 2 bases, leaving 9 bases between the germline ends. The germline V gene has CDR1 SGHDT and CDR2 YYEEEE. The CDR3 is made up of 14 amino acids. The DNA for the CDR3 is TGTGCCAGCAGCTTGTCCCGACTCAACACTGAAGCTTTCTTT. Its protein product is CASSLSRLNTEAFF.

V is TRBV19 and J is TRBJ2-5; D gene unclear. Trimming stripped 5 bases from V and 2 bases from J, with 15 bases between. The germline V gene encodes CDR1 LNHDA and CDR2 SQIVND (reference sequence). CDR3 length: 15 residues. The CDR3: CASSEAATQQETQYF. The CDR3 coding sequence is TGTGCCAGTAGTGAGGCGGCTACCCAACAAGAGACCCAGTACTTC.

On this clone: Germline is not matched at one junction end, which may reflect a read error. The chain uses TRBV7-7 and TRBJ2-5; weak D call: TRBD2 (6 bases). The DNA end is a closer match to TRBJ2-7, so the J assignment may be wrong. CDR3 length equals 13 residues. Germline CDR1 and CDR2: SSHAT and FNYEAQ (reference sequence). The CDR3 sequence is CASSLATSYEQYF. DNA of the CDR3: TGTGCTAGCAGCTTAGCGACTAGTTACGAGCAGTACTTC.

The V call is TRBV29-1, the J call TRBJ2-5, with 9 bases lining up with TRBD1. The junction had 4 bases not matched to a gene; V was cut back by 4 bases and J by 4 bases. CDR1 is SQVTM, CDR2 ANQGSEA, per germline. The CDR3 totals 13 residues. The CDR3, as DNA: TGCAGCGTTGCTCAGACAGGGGGAGAGACCCAGTACTTC. It codes for CSVAQTGGETQYF.

The chain joins TRBV5-5 to TRBJ1-1, with TRBD1 as a possible D gene (5 bases). Trimming pared 4 bases from V and 5 bases from J, leaving 15 bases between. CDR1 and CDR2 from the germline V gene are SGHKS and YYEKEE (reference sequence). The CDR3 runs 14 residues. The CDR3 nucleotides are TGTGCCAGCAGCCCCCCGGGACTTCAGACTGAAGCTTTCTTT. Translated, it gives CASSPPGLQTEAFF.

V is TRBV6-5 and J is TRBJ1-2; 7 nucleotides align to TRBD1. The germline CDR1 and CDR2 sequences are MNHEY and SVGAGI. There are 15 residues in the CDR3. The V gene end was trimmed by 0 bases and the J gene end by 6 bases; junction bases not matched to a gene: 7. In DNA, the CDR3 is TGTGCCAGCAGTTACTCTTCCGGGACAGTTGATGGCTACACCTTC. Translating gives CASSYSSGTVDGYTF.

The sample holds a few counts of this clone. The chain has TRBV28 and TRBJ2-7; D is unclear. The CDR3 contains 15 residues. Germline CDR1 is MDHEN and CDR2 is SYDVKM. With 4 bases removed from V and 0 bases from J, the gap between germline ends came to 13 bases. CDR3 DNA: TGTGCCAGCAGTTCACCGAGACTGATCTCCTACGAGCAGTACTTC. Its protein product is CASSSPRLISYEQYF.

The J gene is TRBJ1-1, the V gene TRBV2; 7 bases match TRBD1. The CDR3 sequence is 14 residues long. Germline CDR1 is SNHLY and CDR2 is FYNNEI. Trimming took 5 bases from V and 0 from J; bases not matched to a gene: 3. The CDR3 loop reads CASSKGQLNTEAFF. CDR3 sequence (DNA): TGTGCCAGCAGTAAGGGACAGTTGAACACTGAAGCTTTCTTT.